This TCR beta chain is from a study of shared clonotypes between healthy human individuals. Turning to the study itself: For every donor, three CD4 naive, three CD4 memory, two CD8 naive and one CD8 memory plates were used.

Comments on this clone: Antigen unknown. Within the sample, other DNA sequences also encode this same CDR3.

Study-level points and caveats: Non-shared clonotypes had lower generation probabilities than those shared by all four donors.

Trimming left V 2 bases short and J 2 bases short, with 14 bases between. CDR3 length equals 15 residues. Germline-derived CDR1 and CDR2 are SGHNT and YYREEE (reference sequence). It was CD45RO-negative cells, positively selected for CCR7, that made up naive CD8 cells, with terminally differentiated effector memory CD45RA+ cells excluded. Some clones are missing from TCRdb's copy, which holds only in-frame ones; the method was immunoSEQ multiplex PCR. The table lists around 2,000,000 clones, approximately 95% of them singletons, with 0.9% to 1.4% in the top ten. V gene TRBV5-4 combines with J gene TRBJ2-7; D gene ambiguous. Sequences were obtained from naive CD8+ T cells sorted from blood. This clonotype originated in a man between 18 and 29 years old in good health. CDR3 coding DNA: TGTGCCAGCAGCTTTCCCGGCCAGGCGCCCTACGAGCAGTACTTC. Encoded protein: CASSFPGQAPYEQYF.